Presented here are 26 T cell receptor beta chains from one specimen sequenced in a study of blood T cells in healthy people across ages. The second PCR ran about 6 to 12 cycles with a sample-barcoded 5' primer and J-beta primers. MiXCR, run by TCRdb on the 5' RACE reads, gives a single entry per CDR3 protein. This table holds about 1.4 million distinct CDR3 sequences, almost 60% found once. The sample taken for sequencing was blood. The receptors were gathered from a man younger than 35 in good health.

This clonotype has more than one count but fewer than ten. The chain has TRBV27 and TRBJ2-7, with TRBD2 matching 13 bases. The trim removed 6 bases at V and 3 bases at J, leaving 2 bases unmatched. The CDR3 runs to 14 residues. CDR1 and CDR2 (germline): MNHEY, SMNVEV (reference sequence). CDR3 residues: CASRRTSGGYEQYF. DNA for the CDR3: TGTGCCAGCAGACGGACTAGCGGGGGCTACGAGCAGTACTTC.

V is TRBV6-5 and J is TRBJ2-4; D remains ambiguous. The end of the DNA fits TRBJ2-7 better, so the J call may be wrong. This CDR3 is built from 12 residues. The germline V gene encodes CDR1 MNHEY and CDR2 SVGAGI. The CDR3 reads CASSHQAHEQYF. CDR3 DNA sequence: TGTGCCAGCAGTCACCAGGCCCACGAGCAGTACTTC.

The chain couples TRBV12-3 or TRBV12-4 to TRBJ1-1, with D possibly being TRBD1 (5 bases). Trimming removed 5 bases at V and 0 bases at J, with 16 bases between. CDR3 length: 16 amino acids. The CDR3 protein is CASSPGRPRLNTEAFF. The CDR3 nucleotides read TGTGCCAGCAGTCCGGGACGCCCACGTTTGAACACTGAAGCTTTCTTT.

The V call is TRBV3-1, the J call TRBJ1-5; D is undetermined. The V gene's germline CDR1 is LGHDT and CDR2 YNNKEL (reference sequence). CDR3 size: 15 residues. Trimming removed 3 bases from V and 0 bases from J, with 9 bases in between. The CDR3 sequence is CASSQDLASNQPQHF. In nucleotides, the CDR3 is TGTGCCAGCAGCCAGGACTTGGCTAGCAATCAGCCCCAGCATTTT.

The table lists this clonotype with a few counts. The chain has TRBV27 and TRBJ2-4, with D possibly matching TRBD1 (5 bases). The V gene lost 2 bases and the J gene lost 0 bases, with 11 bases spanning the gap. The CDR3 is 16 residues long. Germline CDR1 reads MNHEY; CDR2 reads SMNVEV (reference sequence). This CDR3 is CASSLEYQGAKNIQYF. The CDR3 nucleotides read TGTGCCAGCAGTTTAGAATATCAGGGAGCCAAAAACATTCAGTACTTC.

Regarding this clonotype: A read error may account for a junction end that differs from germline. This chain connects TRBV4-1 to TRBJ2-7; weak D call: TRBD1 (6 bases). This CDR3 is 16 amino acids long. Germline V CDR1 and CDR2: MGHRA, YSYEKL. The CDR3 DNA is TGCGCCAGCAGCCATCACCAGACAGGCAGCTCCTACAAGCAGTACTTC. This codes for CASSHHQTGSSYKQYF.

This clonotype was counted a few times. The V gene is TRBV29-1, the J gene TRBJ2-3; tentatively, D is TRBD2 (6 bases). The V and J ends lost 1 base and 2 bases respectively, with 10 bases between them. CDR3 length equals 14 residues. Germline loops: CDR1 SQVTM, CDR2 ANQGSEA. The CDR3 is CSVEGIAVTDTQYF. CDR3 sequence (DNA): TGCAGCGTTGAAGGAATAGCGGTCACAGATACGCAGTATTTT.

The rearrangement links TRBV28 to TRBJ2-3; the D gene is possibly TRBD1 (6 bases). The germline V gene encodes CDR1 MDHEN and CDR2 SYDVKM. The CDR3 sequence is 12 residues long. Trimming took 5 bases from V and 14 from J, leaving 17 bases between them. The CDR3 reads CASSTTGNKLYF. In nucleotides, the CDR3 is TGTGCCAGCAGTACCACAGGGAACAAGCTGTATTTT.

V gene TRBV20-1 combines with J gene TRBJ1-1; D unresolved. V lost 0 bases to trimming and J lost 1 base, with 9 bases between them. Germline CDR1 and CDR2: DFQATT and SNEGSKA (reference sequence). CDR3 size: 14 residues. The CDR3 region has the DNA TGCAGTGCTAGAGAAGCAGTTCGGAACACTGAAGCTTTCTTT. It codes for CSAREAVRNTEAFF.

This clonotype was found a few times. The J gene is TRBJ2-7, the V gene TRBV7-9; D is tentatively TRBD1 or TRBD2 (5 bases each). The CDR3 loop spans 16 amino acids. V was pared by 6 bases and J by 0 bases, with 18 bases between. Germline lookup yields CDR1 SEHNR and CDR2 FQNEAQ (reference sequence). CDR3 bases: TGTGCCAGCAGTACCCACCGGGACGCAACCTCCTACGAGCAGTACTTC. It encodes CASSTHRDATSYEQYF. The full variable domain, its missing parts supplied by reference TRBV7-9 and TRBJ2-7, is DTGVSQNPRHKITKRGQNVTFRCDPISEHNRLYWYRQTLGQGPEFLTYFQNEAQLEKSRLLSDRFSAERPKGSFSTLEIQRTEQGDSAMYLCASSTHRDATSYEQYFGPGTRLTVT.

This clonotype came up a few times. The gene calls are TRBV6-2 or TRBV6-3 and TRBJ2-5, with D unclear. Germline-derived CDR1 and CDR2 are MNHEY and SVGEGT. The germline V and J ends were trimmed by 7 bases and 4 bases, with 13 bases remaining between them. The CDR3 spans 13 residues. The CDR3 sequence: CASISRVGETQYF. CDR3 in DNA: TGTGCCAGCATTTCAAGAGTGGGAGAGACCCAGTACTTC.

This clonotype was recorded once. The V and J genes are TRBV28 and TRBJ2-1; no clear D gene. Germline CDR1 reads MDHEN; CDR2 reads SYDVKM. The CDR3 length is 12 residues. V lost 8 bases, J lost 7 bases, and 12 bases lay in between. As DNA, the CDR3 is TGTGCCAGCCGAACGACGTGGAATGAGCAGTTCTTC. As protein: CASRTTWNEQFF.

The chain uses TRBV7-9 and TRBJ2-5, with unresolved D. CDR3 size: 14 residues. V lost 5 bases, J lost 2 bases, and 12 bases lay in between. From germline, CDR1 is SEHNR and CDR2 FQNEAQ (reference sequence). The CDR3 nucleotides read TGTGCCAGCAGCCCAATACACGTACAAGAGACCCAGTACTTC. It encodes CASSPIHVQETQYF.

The chain carries TRBV27 and TRBJ1-1; D gene uncertain. This CDR3 has 17 amino acids. CDR1 and CDR2 (germline): MNHEY, SMNVEV (reference sequence). V dropped 2 bases and J dropped 0 bases, with 16 bases sitting between them. CDR3 nucleotide sequence: TGTGCCAGCAGTTTAGGGTCAGAGAGATGGATGAACACTGAAGCTTTCTTT. Translated, it gives CASSLGSERWMNTEAFF.

CDR3 DNA sequence: TGCGCCAGCAGCCACGGACGGAGCTCCTACGAGCAGTACTTC. It codes for CASSHGRSSYEQYF. This sequence joins TRBV4-3 and TRBJ2-7; D gene ambiguous. The CDR3 totals 14 residues. Germline CDR1 and CDR2: LGHNA and YSLEER. V lost 3 bases, J lost 0 bases, and 9 bases lay in between.

The rearrangement joins TRBV20-1 to TRBJ2-2, with D perhaps assigned TRBD1 or TRBD2 (5 bases each). There are 13 residues in the CDR3. CDR1 DFQATT and CDR2 SNEGSKA come from the germline V gene (reference sequence). V was trimmed by 3 bases and J by 4 bases, leaving 9 bases between them. DNA for the CDR3: TGCAGTGCTAGGTTGGGGACCACCGGGGAGCTGTTTTTT. Translated: CSARLGTTGELFF.

The chain joins TRBV7-6 to TRBJ1-1; 7 nucleotides line up with TRBD1. CDR1 and CDR2 (germline): SGHVS, FNYEAQ. CDR3 size: 14 residues. The V gene end was trimmed by 5 bases and the J gene end by 8 bases; junction bases not matched to a gene: 11. The DNA for the CDR3 is TGTGCCAGCAGCCGATTAACCCGGGGACAGGAAGCTTTCTTT. Translating gives CASSRLTRGQEAFF.

The chain is built from TRBV4-1 and TRBJ2-7; the D gene is possibly TRBD2 (7 bases). There are 13 residues in the CDR3. Germline V gives CDR1 MGHRA, CDR2 YSYEKL. Trimming cost V 1 base and J 7 bases, with 11 bases left between them. CDR3 DNA: TGCGCCAGCAGCCAAGTAGGGGGGGATGAGCAGTACTTC. Translated: CASSQVGGDEQYF.

V is TRBV4-3 and J is TRBJ2-7; TRBD1 matches at 7 bases. Per the germline V gene, CDR1 is LGHNA and CDR2 is YSLEER. CDR3 size: 16 residues. The V and J ends lost 1 base and 2 bases, in that order; junction bases with no gene match: 8. CDR3: CASSQVTGKRAYEQYF. Written as DNA, the CDR3 is TGCGCCAGCAGCCAAGTGACAGGGAAGAGGGCCTACGAGCAGTACTTC.

The rearrangement joins TRBV5-1 to TRBJ2-5; D perhaps matches TRBD1 (6 bases). Germline assignment: CDR1 SGHRS and CDR2 YFSETQ. The CDR3 contains 16 residues. Trimming shortened V by 0 bases and J by 1 base, and 13 bases separated the two germline ends. CDR3 region: CASSLEPRGVQETQYF. The DNA for the CDR3 is TGCGCCAGCAGCTTGGAGCCCAGGGGAGTCCAAGAGACCCAGTACTTC.

This clonotype was seen only a few times. This chain uses TRBV7-9 with TRBJ2-7; D not resolved. The CDR3 consists of 14 residues. Looked up from germline, CDR1 is SEHNR and CDR2 is FQNEAQ (reference sequence). Between the trimmed V and J ends, which lost 1 base and 4 bases, there was a span of 11 bases. CDR3 protein: CASSLDQNVYEQYF. The DNA for the CDR3 is TGTGCCAGCAGCTTAGACCAGAACGTATACGAGCAGTACTTC. Supplemented by reference TRBV7-9 and TRBJ2-7, the full variable domain reads DTGVSQNPRHKITKRGQNVTFRCDPISEHNRLYWYRQTLGQGPEFLTYFQNEAQLEKSRLLSDRFSAERPKGSFSTLEIQRTEQGDSAMYLCASSLDQNVYEQYFGPGTRLTVT.

The J gene is TRBJ2-1, the V gene TRBV25-1; maybe TRBD1 (6 bases). Germline V gives CDR1 MGHDK, CDR2 SYGVNS. The CDR3 totals 16 residues. Trimming shortened V by 6 bases and J by 4 bases, and 19 bases separated the two germline ends. In DNA form, the CDR3 reads TGTGCCAGCAGCATCAATACAGGGCCAATTTACAATGAGCAGTTCTTC. This codes for CASSINTGPIYNEQFF. The full variable domain, completed using reference TRBV25-1 and TRBJ2-1, is EADIYQTPRYLVIGTGKKITLECSQTMGHDKMYWYQQDPGMELHLIHYSYGVNSTEKGDLSSESTVSRIRTEHFPLTLESARPSHTSQYLCASSINTGPIYNEQFFGPGTRLTVL.

This chain connects TRBV20-1 to TRBJ2-1; 7 nucleotides align to TRBD2. The trim removed 0 bases at V and 2 bases at J, leaving 4 bases unmatched. The CDR3 totals 15 residues. CDR1 is DFQATT, CDR2 SNEGSKA, per germline (reference sequence). CDR3 in DNA: TGCAGTGCTAGAGATGCGGGGGACGCCTACAATGAGCAGTTCTTC. It specifies CSARDAGDAYNEQFF.

This clonotype appeared a few times. The chain recombines TRBV10-3 with TRBJ2-5; TRBD2 matches 11 bases. Germline V gene sequence: CDR1 ENHRY, CDR2 SYGVKD. The CDR3 length is 15 residues. The V gene end was trimmed by 4 bases and the J gene end by 0 bases; junction bases not matched to a gene: 1. The CDR3 nucleotides read TGTGCCATCAGTGCTAGCGGGGGGAACCAAGAGACCCAGTACTTC. It specifies CAISASGGNQETQYF.

This clonotype was counted a few times. This sequence joins TRBV29-1 and TRBJ2-7; D is ambiguous. Germline V gene sequence: CDR1 SQVTM, CDR2 ANQGSEA. This CDR3 comprises 13 residues. With 4 bases removed from V and 0 bases from J, the gap between germline ends came to 10 bases. As DNA, the CDR3 is TGCAGCGTTGGCGGCTATTCCTCCTACGAGCAGTACTTC. Translation: CSVGGYSSYEQYF.

This clonotype was observed a handful of times. The rearrangement uses TRBV20-1 and TRBJ2-4; 8 nucleotides align to TRBD1. The better agreement between TRBJ2-7 and the DNA end casts doubt on the J call. The germline CDR1 and CDR2 sequences are DFQATT and SNEGSKA (reference sequence). This CDR3 region has 15 residues. The CDR3 region has the DNA TGCAGTGCTAGCCCCGACAGGGGACATACCTACGAGCAGTACTTC. This codes for CSASPDRGHTYEQYF.